This is a list of T cell receptor beta chains from one sample in a study of T-cell reconstitution after alpha-beta-depleted transplantation in children. TCRdb re-derived calls from the PCR reads in MiXCR, one entry per CDR3 protein. Among a few hundred thousand distinct CDR3 sequences listed, over 10% were seen once. The sample was PBMCs, mostly from graft donor cells, taken 360 days after TCRalphabeta/CD19-depleted stem cell transplant. These receptors all stem from a male patient between 10 and 17 years old who had a stem cell transplant for acute myeloid leukemia, so the T cells may come from the graft donor. CDR3s include the opening cysteine and the closing phenylalanine or tryptophan. The D gene is left open where the match is weak. For some rows the clone size is stated as once, few or many, or as a class when expanded; others skip it.

J | V | D | size | CDR3 | DNA
TRBJ1-6 | TRBV30 | NA | NA | CAWMSRLRDNSPLHF | TGTGCCTGGATGAGCAGGCTACGCGATAATTCACCCCTCCACTTT
TRBJ2-7 | TRBV12-3/TRBV12-4 | NA | few | CASSTDQREQYF | TGTGCCAGCAGTACCGACCAGAGAGAGCAGTACTTC
TRBJ2-7 | TRBV28 | NA | many | CASSLSPDWISYEQYF | TGTGCCAGCAGTTTATCCCCGGACTGGATCTCCTACGAGCAGTACTTC
TRBJ2-6 | TRBV24-1 | NA | few | CATSEWTKSGANVLTF | TGTGCCACCAGTGAATGGACAAAGTCTGGGGCCAACGTCCTGACTTTC
TRBJ1-2 | TRBV24-1 | NA | NA | CATSDHKDNGYTF | TGTGCCACCAGTGACCATAAGGACAATGGCTACACCTTC
TRBJ2-5 | TRBV29-1 | NA | NA | CSVHLGQPCPETQYF | TGCAGCGTCCACCTTGGACAGCCTTGTCCGGAGACCCAGTACTTC
TRBJ2-7 | TRBV9 | NA | many | CASSVSPKDTYEQYF | TGTGCCAGCAGCGTGAGCCCCAAAGACACCTACGAGCAGTACTTC
TRBJ2-5 | TRBV6-2/TRBV6-3 | NA | many | CASSYSSWQEPTQYF | TGTGCCAGCAGTTACTCGAGCTGGCAAGAGCCGACCCAGTACTTC
TRBJ1-1 | TRBV6-2/TRBV6-3 | NA | few | CASTQPGTEAFF | TGTGCCAGCACCCAACCGGGCACTGAAGCTTTCTTT
TRBJ2-2 | TRBV28 | NA | NA | CASRPTTLRTKKRGTGELFF | TGTGCCAGCAGACCTACCACCCTTCGGACGAAAAAAAGAGGGACCGGGGAGCTGTTTTTT
TRBJ1-2 | TRBV28 | TRBD1 | NA | CASSPPGQWDGYTF | TGTGCCAGCAGCCCGCCGGGACAGTGGGATGGCTACACCTTC
TRBJ1-2 | TRBV28 | NA | few | CASSLPLPSNYGYTF | TGTGCCAGCAGTCTCCCGTTGCCCTCTAACTATGGCTACACCTTC
TRBJ2-1 | TRBV25-1 | NA | NA | CASSPHRGEQFF | TGTGCCAGCAGTCCCCACAGAGGGGAGCAGTTCTTC
TRBJ2-7 | TRBV20-1 | TRBD1 | NA | CSAHLLDRGPYEQYF | TGCAGTGCACACCTCCTCGACAGGGGACCCTACGAGCAGTACTTC
TRBJ2-1 | TRBV6-6 | NA | NA | CASRDSVYNEQFF | TGTGCCAGCAGGGACAGTGTCTACAATGAGCAGTTCTTC
TRBJ2-7 | TRBV5-1 | TRBD1 | few | CASSYFKQGQGEQYF | TGCGCCAGCAGCTATTTCAAACAGGGGCAGGGAGAGCAGTACTTC
TRBJ2-3 | TRBV7-8 | NA | few | CASSLEGAGTDTQYF | TGTGCCAGCAGCTTAGAAGGGGCAGGGACAGATACGCAGTATTTT
TRBJ2-1 | TRBV12-3/TRBV12-4 | NA | NA | CASSSGKAYNEQFF | TGTGCCAGCAGTTCCGGGAAGGCCTACAATGAGCAGTTCTTC
TRBJ2-5 | TRBV24-1 | NA | many | CATRGTGIRETQYF | TGTGCCACCAGAGGAACCGGTATACGAGAGACCCAGTACTTC
TRBJ1-1 | TRBV12-3/TRBV12-4 | TRBD1 | few | CASREGTANTEAFF | TGTGCCAGCAGAGAGGGGACAGCGAACACTGAAGCTTTCTTT
TRBJ2-3 | TRBV12-3/TRBV12-4 | NA | NA | CASSLRLLTSTDTQYF | TGTGCCAGCAGTCTCAGACTCCTGACTAGCACAGATACGCAGTATTTT
TRBJ2-1 | TRBV4-3 | NA | NA | CASSQDGLVGNEQFF | TGCGCCAGCAGCCAAGATGGGCTAGTGGGGAATGAGCAGTTCTTC
TRBJ2-1 | TRBV20-1 | TRBD2 | many | CSAQRGLAGVGDNEQFF | TGCAGTGCTCAACGAGGACTAGCGGGAGTAGGCGACAATGAGCAGTTCTTC
TRBJ2-7 | TRBV4-3 | NA | NA | CASSQDRGTSSYEQYF | TGCGCCAGCAGCCAAGATCGGGGGACCAGCTCCTACGAGCAGTACTTC
TRBJ2-7 | TRBV28 | TRBD1 | few | CASRGTGNYEQYF | TGTGCCAGCAGGGGGACAGGGAACTACGAGCAGTACTTC
TRBJ2-1 | TRBV7-2 | TRBD2 | few | CASSLARLAGSYNEQFF | TGTGCCAGCAGCTTAGCAAGACTAGCGGGGTCCTACAATGAGCAGTTCTTC
TRBJ1-2 | TRBV4-3 | NA | NA | CASSQDRGGANYGYTF | TGCGCCAGCAGCCAAGATCGGGGGGGAGCTAACTATGGCTACACCTTC
TRBJ2-7 | TRBV15 | NA | few | CATSRTRGRYEQYF | TGTGCCACCAGCAGAACCAGGGGGAGGTACGAGCAGTACTTC
TRBJ2-7 | TRBV5-6 | NA | few | CASSLVRDEQYF | TGTGCCAGCAGCTTGGTGCGGGACGAGCAGTACTTC
TRBJ2-2 | TRBV2 | NA | many | CASTGGSNTGELFF | TGTGCCAGCACTGGAGGGTCAAACACCGGGGAGCTGTTTTTT
TRBJ1-5 | TRBV24-1 | NA | NA | CATSDSRVREPQHF | TGTGCCACCAGTGATTCAAGGGTTAGAGAGCCCCAGCATTTT
TRBJ1-5 | TRBV10-3 | TRBD1 | NA | CAISVGTGGIGSNQPQHF | TGTGCCATCAGTGTAGGGACAGGAGGGATCGGAAGCAATCAGCCCCAGCATTTT
TRBJ2-3 | TRBV7-2 | NA | many | CASSLGPDTDTQYF | TGTGCCAGCAGCTTGGGGCCAGACACAGATACGCAGTATTTT
TRBJ2-3 | TRBV7-2 | NA | many | CASSLGSLAPTDTQYF | TGTGCCAGCAGCCTGGGTTCGCTAGCGCCCACAGATACGCAGTATTTT
TRBJ2-1 | TRBV2 | NA | few | CASSLDISEQFF | TGTGCCAGCAGTTTAGACATAAGTGAGCAGTTCTTC
TRBJ2-2 | TRBV6-2/TRBV6-3 | NA | few | CASIPGLPNTGELFF | TGTGCCAGCATTCCGGGACTCCCGAACACCGGGGAGCTGTTTTTT
TRBJ1-1 | TRBV29-1 | NA | few | CSVLGDGRAFF | TGCAGCGTTCTTGGTGATGGGAGAGCTTTCTTT
TRBJ2-7 | TRBV28 | NA | NA | CASYHWGSSYEQYF | TGTGCCAGCTATCACTGGGGAAGCTCCTACGAGCAGTACTTC
TRBJ2-2 | TRBV6-4 | TRBD1 | NA | CASSAKPQGVWTGELFF | TGTGCCAGCAGTGCCAAGCCCCAGGGGGTTTGGACCGGGGAGCTGTTTTTT
TRBJ2-5 | TRBV2 | NA | few | CALITGAEYQETQYF | TGTGCCCTCATAACCGGGGCGGAGTACCAAGAGACCCAGTACTTC
TRBJ2-7 | TRBV12-3/TRBV12-4 | TRBD2 | many | CASSLELAGNEQYF | TGTGCCAGCAGTTTAGAACTAGCGGGAAACGAGCAGTACTTC
TRBJ2-7 | TRBV12-3/TRBV12-4 | NA | few | CASSYHGLSEQYF | TGTGCCAGCAGCTATCATGGACTAAGCGAGCAGTACTTC
TRBJ2-3 | TRBV5-6 | NA | few | CASSLDPRRVDTQYF | TGTGCCAGCAGCTTGGATCCCAGGCGAGTCGATACGCAGTATTTT
TRBJ2-7 | TRBV7-9 | NA | few | CASSLDTNYEQYF | TGTGCCAGCAGCTTAGACACGAACTACGAGCAGTACTTC
TRBJ2-5 | TRBV7-9 | NA | few | CASGEWPETQYF | TGTGCCAGCGGCGAGTGGCCAGAGACCCAGTACTTC
TRBJ2-7 | TRBV3-1 | TRBD2 | many | CASSQVGPLAGGYLYEQYF | TGTGCCAGCAGCCAAGTTGGTCCCCTAGCGGGAGGTTACCTCTACGAGCAGTACTTC
TRBJ2-1 | TRBV24-1 | TRBD2 | NA | CATSFFSGSNNEQFF | TGTGCCACATCCTTTTTTAGCGGGAGCAACAATGAGCAGTTCTTC
TRBJ2-3 | TRBV12-3/TRBV12-4 | NA | few | CASSFARTTDTQYF | TGTGCCAGCAGTTTTGCGCGGACCACAGATACGCAGTATTTT
TRBJ2-7 | TRBV6-1 | NA | NA | CASCPPGGHEQYF | TGTGCCAGCTGCCCCCCAGGAGGCCACGAGCAGTACTTC
TRBJ2-1 | TRBV18 | TRBD1 | few | CASSPQGQGARNEQFF | TGTGCCAGCTCACCACAAGGACAGGGGGCGAGAAATGAGCAGTTCTTC
TRBJ2-3 | TRBV7-8 | TRBD2 | NA | CASSKRALLAGTDTQYF | TGTGCCAGCAGCAAAAGGGCACTACTAGCGGGAACAGATACGCAGTATTTT
TRBJ2-7 | TRBV11-2 | NA | NA | CASSHRFTISEQYF | TGTGCCAGCAGCCACAGGTTTACTATAAGCGAGCAGTACTTC
TRBJ2-4 | TRBV28 | NA | once | CASSSFRTVLAKNIQYF | TGTGCCAGCAGCAGTTTTCGGACGGTCCTAGCCAAAAACATTCAGTACTTC
TRBJ2-1 | TRBV4-3 | NA | NA | CASSQGGVSWINEQFF | TGCGCCAGCAGCCAAGGAGGGGTGAGCTGGATCAATGAGCAGTTCTTC
TRBJ1-5 | TRBV5-1 | NA | NA | CASSPGQGFYSNQPQHF | TGCGCCAGCAGCCCAGGCCAGGGATTTTATAGCAATCAGCCCCAGCATTTT
TRBJ2-7 | TRBV5-6 | TRBD1 | NA | CASSQPDRNYEQYF | TGTGCCAGCAGCCAACCGGACAGGAACTACGAGCAGTACTTC
TRBJ2-7 | TRBV7-3 | NA | many | CASSLYSSYEQYF | TGTGCCAGCAGCTTATATAGCTCCTACGAGCAGTACTTC
TRBJ2-2 | TRBV6-6 | NA | NA | CASSYTRSGELFF | TGTGCCAGCAGTTACACTAGATCCGGGGAGCTGTTTTTT
TRBJ1-2 | TRBV28 | NA | NA | CASSFEGGLRLSYGYTF | TGTGCCAGCAGTTTTGAGGGGGGTCTAAGGTTATCTTATGGCTACACCTTC
TRBJ2-2 | TRBV5-1 | NA | many | CASSPHYTGELFF | TGCGCCAGCAGCCCTCATTACACCGGGGAGCTGTTTTTT